Listed here are 8 T cell receptor beta chains from one sample, sequenced in a study of cytomegalovirus exposure and HLA in healthy donors. PCR primers comprised 60 Vbeta and 13 Jbeta primers. Profiled with immunoSEQ multiplex PCR; TCRdb holds only in-frame clones, not every one. The sample lists roughly 23,000 clones; 70% to 80% were seen once. The sequenced material came from PBMCs. The receptors were gathered from a man aged 55-75 years in good health and CMV-seronegative.

This clone was seen more than once but under ten times. The V gene is TRBV7-6, the J gene TRBJ2-1; D possibly corresponds to TRBD1 (6 bases). Per germline, CDR1 SGHVS and CDR2 FNYEAQ. The V end lost 1 base, the J end lost 6 bases, and 10 bases lay between the germline ends. The CDR3 covers 14 residues. For the CDR3, the DNA is TGTGCCAGCAGCTTAGGGACGACAGGCAATGAGCAGTTCTTC. Translated: CASSLGTTGNEQFF.

The chain employs TRBV9 and TRBJ2-3, with no clear D. The germline V and J ends were trimmed by 3 bases and 1 base, with 6 bases remaining between them. Per germline, CDR1 SGDLS and CDR2 YYNGEE. The CDR3 length is 13 residues. CDR3 sequence: CASSASGTDTQYF. The CDR3 bases are TGTGCCAGCAGCGCGAGCGGCACAGATACGCAGTATTTT.

This chain uses TRBV7-9 with TRBJ1-2, with D perhaps matching TRBD1 (5 bases). CDR1 is SEHNR and CDR2 is FQNEAQ in the germline V gene (reference sequence). The CDR3 spans 12 residues. V dropped 5 bases and J dropped 8 bases, with 12 bases sitting between them. The CDR3 sequence: CASSPGERGYTF. CDR3 bases: TGTGCCAGCAGCCCGGGGGAACGGGGCTACACCTTC.

Notes on this clone: At one boundary the junction diverges from the germline segment, which might be a read error. CDR3 loop: CASSRREGTEAFF. The CDR3 DNA is TGTGCCAGCAGTAGGAGGGAGGGCACTGAAGCTTTCTTT. This sequence joins TRBV19 and TRBJ1-1; D call uncertain. Germline V lookup: CDR1 LNHDA, CDR2 SQIVND (reference sequence). The CDR3 is 13 amino acids.

The V and J genes are TRBV2 and TRBJ1-1, with D possibly being TRBD1 (5 bases). The germline gives CDR1 SNHLY, CDR2 FYNNEI. Trimming removed 0 bases from V and 2 bases from J, with 7 bases in between. The CDR3 consists of 14 residues. Written as DNA, the CDR3 is TGTGCCAGCAGTGAAGCGGGGGGAAACACTGAAGCTTTCTTT. Amino acid sequence: CASSEAGGNTEAFF.

The gene calls are TRBV30 and TRBJ2-1; 11 nucleotides match TRBD2. CDR1 and CDR2 from the germline V gene are GTSNPN and SVGIG (reference sequence). This CDR3 is built from 16 residues. The V and J ends lost 8 bases and 3 bases, in that order; junction bases with no gene match: 12. The chain's CDR3 is CAGRVAGGSIYNEQFF. The CDR3 DNA follows: TGTGCCGGAAGGGTAGCGGGAGGGTCGATCTACAATGAGCAGTTCTTC.

This chain joins TRBV27 and TRBJ2-7; 9 nucleotides agree with TRBD1. Per germline, CDR1 MNHEY and CDR2 SMNVEV (reference sequence). Unmatched junction bases numbered 12, after V lost 6 bases and J lost 6 bases. The CDR3 extends over 15 amino acids. CDR3 sequence: CASSSPGTGFREQYF. CDR3 coding DNA: TGTGCCAGCAGCTCCCCCGGGACAGGGTTTCGCGAGCAGTACTTC.

The chain has TRBV7-9 and TRBJ2-6; no reliable D call. V lost 4 bases, J lost 0 bases, and 7 bases lay in between. The CDR3 is made up of 15 amino acids. Germline CDR1 and CDR2: SEHNR and FQNEAQ (reference sequence). The DNA of the CDR3 is TGTGCCAGCAGCTCCACAGACTCTGGGGCCAACGTCCTGACTTTC. Protein sequence: CASSSTDSGANVLTF. The entire variable domain, with the rest obtained from reference TRBV7-9 and TRBJ2-6, is as follows: DTGVSQNPRHKITKRGQNVTFRCDPISEHNRLYWYRQTLGQGPEFLTYFQNEAQLEKSRLLSDRFSAERPKGSFSTLEIQRTEQGDSAMYLCASSSTDSGANVLTFGAGSRLTVL.